Here is one T cell receptor beta chain with its context. The antigen this receptor binds is unknown. Base qualities were left out, and no much larger clone turns up one base away. This entry belongs to a study of cytomegalovirus exposure and HLA in healthy donors (dated by TCRdb to 2015 to 2018). Broadly, across the study: An earlier analysis of approximately 640 of the donors reported about 290 Gb of sequence data and some 120 million unique TCR beta sequences from about 179 million T cells. Approximately 300 gigabases of sequencing data and around 80 million unique TCR sequences made up an early release that covered nearly 650 HLA-typed donors. Besides the first cohort of around 700 subjects, a separate validation cohort made up of some 110 different subjects was used. An earlier analysis of around 580 of the donors used high-throughput TCR beta sequencing to judge whether each TCR beta V gene segment behaved as functional or pseudogenic. The study aimed to test whether cataloging public T cell receptors could reveal signatures of past pathogen exposure. The number of donors typed differed by locus, with about 629-630 for A, B, C, DRB1 and DQB1, more than 500 for DQA1, under 610 for DPA1, and 472 for DPB1. Roughly 5 DR-DQ haplotypes were handled as single units for association and clustering, since linkage in the cohort was strong. Of the roughly 400 genotyped donors, around 81% fell in the genetic ancestry cluster associated with self-reported Caucasian donors. Rather than drawing on any new phenotypic data, the later analysis identified candidate immune exposures from TCR beta sequences and the way those sequences occurred across donors. Using immunosequencing, the study profiled T cell repertoires from 666 subjects and related those repertoires to cytomegalovirus serostatus. Donor age, sex, ethnicity and CMV serostatus were collected together with the repertoire data. Across around 400 genotyped donors of the cohort, an average of 235,054 unique TCR beta nucleotide sequences per donor were sequenced, and about a sixth of those sequences were non-productive. To predict cytomegalovirus infection status, the study brought together high-throughput TCR immunosequencing, statistical association of individual TCRs with disease status, and machine learning. A later genetic analysis took genome-wide SNP genotypes for about three fifths of the 666 donors and used that subset as a discovery cohort. Every discovery cohort repertoire had been produced on one sequencing platform. A later analysis re-analyzed previously published TCR beta repertoires from about 600 donors and added high-resolution HLA genotyping to study TCR occurrence patterns. HLA typing included class I and class II loci at four-digit resolution.

Library prep was done by the immunoSEQ multiplex PCR assay. For the multiplex PCR, a mixture combining 60 forward primers for TCR Vbeta segments and 13 reverse primers for TCR Jbeta segments was used. A multiplex PCR assay on genomic DNA amplified the CDR3 region of rearranged TCR beta genes. The amplified TCR beta libraries were sequenced on the Illumina HiSeq System as 87-base-pair reads. Per the original workflow: Across the 500 to 750 repertoires, a later analysis counted roughly 77 million unique TCR beta chains, 9.5 million to 12 million of which were shared by at least two donors. A nearest-neighbor algorithm error-corrected the raw reads and collapsed the reads into unique sequences, merging closely related sequences to remove PCR and sequencing errors. CDR3 sequences were aligned to IMGT reference sequences to assign V, D and J gene segments. For a sequence to be retained, at least a six-nucleotide match to both a V gene segment and a J gene segment was required. A rearrangement counted as productive if the CDR3 had no stop codons and remained in frame with V and J, and every other rearrangement counted as non-productive. Following IMGT convention, CDR3 was defined as the stretch from the second conserved V-encoded cysteine up to the conserved J-encoded phenylalanine. Sequences without an unambiguous match to a single V gene segment were excluded from the earlier analysis of approximately 560 of the donors. In an earlier analysis of 500 to 750 of the donors, V segments were called functional above 56.7% productive rearrangements and were called segregating when the between-donor standard deviation exceeded 5%. A statistical classification framework was built for diagnosing cytomegalovirus status from the catalog of TCR beta chain sequences. A later analysis assigned V and J genes by comparing TCR nucleotide sequences with IMGT/GENE-DB human TR gene sequences. Using the TCRdist pipeline, a later analysis assigned CDR3 sequences along with most-parsimonious VDJ recombination scenarios. In a later analysis, every TCR beta chain was defined by the combination of its CDR3 amino acid sequence and its V-gene family, and reads without a unique V-gene family were dropped. A later analysis removed 600 or so highly shared, low-generation-probability nucleotide sequences to deal with suspected cross-contamination and a sequencing artifact. A later analysis calculated a clonal expansion index for each public chain from normalized within-repertoire ranks of inferred template counts. A later analysis computed generation probabilities with a VDJ recombination model fitted to out-of-frame rearrangements, and checked the results against IGoR. Hypergeometric tests were used in a later analysis to score TCR-TCR, TCR-HLA and TCR-CMV co-occurrence, with a repertoire-size bias correction applied to the TCR pairs. In a later analysis, false discovery rates were estimated by permuting HLA or CMV assignments 20 times. A later analysis grouped co-occurring TCRs with DBSCAN, adding TCRdist sequence similarity when clustering within HLA-allele-positive subsets. For co-occurrence clustering, repertoires with fewer than 30,000 or more than 120,000 public chains were excluded, along with five or six repertoires with anomalous nucleotide sharing. Held by TCRdb, this immuneACCESS table contains in-frame sequences only and omits some clones. Under half of the omission traces to an unresolved V gene where checked; the cause of the rest is unknown. That table furnishes V, J and clone size, whereas the DNA furnished D and trimming. The sample yields some 160,000 clones; 65% to 85% were counted once. The biggest ten clones account for roughly 1.4% of the sample.

Study-wide conclusions, independent of this receptor: A further reported finding was that TCR beta sequences accurately predicted the HLA-A and HLA-B alleles for most subjects in the first cohort. In a later analysis, most CMV-associated TCR beta chains were found to appear HLA-restricted, with HLA associations seemingly driven largely by CMV exposure. Most TCR sequences were observed very rarely across donors, whereas some public TCRs were present in many individuals. According to a later genetic analysis, donors in an Asian-associated ancestry cluster had fewer N-insertions in productive TCRs than the approximately 630-donor mean. In a later analysis, TCR association rates were found to vary across HLA loci, with the most associated TCRs seen for DRB1 alleles and the fewest for HLA-C alleles. Correlated functional status among segregating V segments might reflect linkage disequilibrium, but an unknown experimental factor could not be ruled out. Roughly uniform sequencing depth across donors was assumed in presence/absence analyses, although this assumption may not hold. In vitro tests confirmed that a few of the cytomegalovirus-associated TCR beta chains recognize cytomegalovirus antigens. Several of the top co-occurrence clusters appeared to be linked to parvovirus B19, influenza, CMV and Epstein-Barr virus, according to a later analysis. When HLA alleles, especially DR and DQ, strongly co-occurred, attributing TCR associations to individual alleles was difficult. Broadly in line with IMGT annotations, most TCR beta V segments showed up in productive rearrangements about 90% or about 30% of the time in an earlier analysis of approximately 640 of the donors. In a later analysis, HLA-associated TCR beta chains showed more clonal expansion and lower generation probabilities than non-associated chains that were equally common. Some IMGT-functional V segments, including TRBV6-2 and TRBV6-3, could not be distinguished by the 87-base-pair reads and were therefore excluded. According to the authors, the approach could potentially be generalized to other disease states and immunological phenotypes. At a false discovery rate of 0.05, a later analysis linked 16,000 or so TCR beta sequences to specific HLA alleles. In the study, some 160 TCR beta chains were listed as associated with cytomegalovirus. HLA typing was unavailable for some donors at each locus, so association tests used only the typed subset. A group of highly shared sequence variants was considered likely to be a technical artifact of the sequencing pipeline. The earlier analysis of approximately 560 of the donors excluded fewer than 20 rarely observed V segments, including chromosome 9 orphons, because counts were too low. CMV serostatus was the only immune exposure information available for the cohort. This cohort had only TCR beta chains sequenced, and the lack of alpha or paired-chain data limited which features could be detected. In a later genetic analysis, a missense DCLRE1C variant was associated with V-gene and J-gene trimming of TCR beta chains, and the association was replicated in an independent cohort. The classifier was reported to diagnose cytomegalovirus status with high specificity and sensitivity in both the original and validation cohorts.

The cohort consisted of approximately 670 healthy bone marrow donors. At the time of sampling, every cohort member was nominally healthy, though immune exposures that went unrecorded were likely present. The donor was CMV seronegative and was included in the group of around 320 seronegative cohort members. Each donor provided a peripheral blood sample, and peripheral blood mononuclear cells were used for TCR beta sequencing. Genomic DNA extraction from the blood cell samples was performed with the Qiagen DNeasy Blood Extraction Kit. V has 5 bases trimmed and J has 0 bases trimmed; junction bases matching no gene number 19. The germline V gene (reference sequence) sets CDR1 to SEHNR and CDR2 to FQNEAQ. Taken from cysteine to phenylalanine, the CDR3 has 19 residues. CDR3 DNA only is kept here, 57 bases in frame from base 1.

The sequence joins TRBV7-9 to TRBJ2-7; a stretch of 7 junction bases matches TRBD2. This TCR came from a woman younger than 35 in good health and CMV-seronegative. Material: PBMCs. The CDR3 loop reads CASSQSRGLAVKSSYEQYF. The sequence in DNA is TGTGCCAGCAGCCAATCGCGCGGCCTAGCGGTAAAAAGCTCCTACGAGCAGTACTTC.